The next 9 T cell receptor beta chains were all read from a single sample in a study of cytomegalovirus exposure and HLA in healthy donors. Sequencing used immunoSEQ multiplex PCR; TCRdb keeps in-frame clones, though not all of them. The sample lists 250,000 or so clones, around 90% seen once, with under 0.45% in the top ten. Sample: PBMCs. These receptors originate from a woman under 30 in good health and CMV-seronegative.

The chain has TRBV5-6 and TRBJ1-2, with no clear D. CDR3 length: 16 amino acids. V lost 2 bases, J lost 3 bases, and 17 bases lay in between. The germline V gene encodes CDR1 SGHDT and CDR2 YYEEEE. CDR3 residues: CASSFIYISADYGYTF. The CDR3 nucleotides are TGTGCCAGCAGCTTCATTTACATCTCCGCAGACTATGGCTACACCTTC.

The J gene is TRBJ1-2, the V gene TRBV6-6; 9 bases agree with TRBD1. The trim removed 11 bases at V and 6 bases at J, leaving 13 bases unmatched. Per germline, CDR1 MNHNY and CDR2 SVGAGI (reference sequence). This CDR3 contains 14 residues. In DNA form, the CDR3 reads TGTGCCGTAGAACAGGGGGCGATCAACGATGGCTACACCTTC. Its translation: CAVEQGAINDGYTF.

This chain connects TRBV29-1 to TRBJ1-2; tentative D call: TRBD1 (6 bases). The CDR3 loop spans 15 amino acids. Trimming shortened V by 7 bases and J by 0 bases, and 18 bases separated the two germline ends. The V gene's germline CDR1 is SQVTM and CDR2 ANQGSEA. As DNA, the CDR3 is TGCAGCGCCCGCCAGACAGGCCGAACTAACTATGGCTACACCTTC. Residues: CSARQTGRTNYGYTF.

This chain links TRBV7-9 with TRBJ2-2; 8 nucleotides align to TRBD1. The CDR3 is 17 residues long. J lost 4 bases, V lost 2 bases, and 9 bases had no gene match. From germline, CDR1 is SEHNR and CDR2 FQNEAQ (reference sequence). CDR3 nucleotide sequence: TGTGCCAGCAGCTTAAAGGGGGACAGGCCCCCCACCGGGGAGCTGTTTTTT. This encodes CASSLKGDRPPTGELFF.

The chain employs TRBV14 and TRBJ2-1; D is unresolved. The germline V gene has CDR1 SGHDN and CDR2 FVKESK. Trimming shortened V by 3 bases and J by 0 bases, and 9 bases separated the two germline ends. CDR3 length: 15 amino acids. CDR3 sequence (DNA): TGTGCCAGCAGCCAGGGCCAGAGCTCCTACAATGAGCAGTTCTTC. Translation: CASSQGQSSYNEQFF.

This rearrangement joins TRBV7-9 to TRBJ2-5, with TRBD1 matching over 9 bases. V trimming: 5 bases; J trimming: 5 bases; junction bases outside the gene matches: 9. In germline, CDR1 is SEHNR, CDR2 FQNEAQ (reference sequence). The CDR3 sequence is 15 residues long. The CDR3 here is CASSSTGGAGETQYF. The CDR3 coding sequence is TGTGCCAGCAGCAGTACAGGGGGCGCAGGGGAGACCCAGTACTTC.

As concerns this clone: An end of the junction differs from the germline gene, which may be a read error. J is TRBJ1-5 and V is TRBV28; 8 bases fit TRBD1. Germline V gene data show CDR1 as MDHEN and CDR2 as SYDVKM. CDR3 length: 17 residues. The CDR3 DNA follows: TGTGCCAGCAGTTCAAGACCCACAGGGGGTAGCGATCAGCCCCAGCATTTT. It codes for CASSSRPTGGSDQPQHF.

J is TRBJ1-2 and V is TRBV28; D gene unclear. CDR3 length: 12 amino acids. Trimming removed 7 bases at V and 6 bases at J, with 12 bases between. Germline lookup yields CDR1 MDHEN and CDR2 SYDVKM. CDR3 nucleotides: TGTGCCAGCACCTCGGGAGGGCATGGCTACACCTTC. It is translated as CASTSGGHGYTF.

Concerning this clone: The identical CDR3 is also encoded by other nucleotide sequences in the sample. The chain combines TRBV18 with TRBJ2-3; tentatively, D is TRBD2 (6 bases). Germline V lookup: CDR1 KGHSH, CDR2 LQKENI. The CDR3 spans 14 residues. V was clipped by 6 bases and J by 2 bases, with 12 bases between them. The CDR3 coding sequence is TGTGCCAGCTCGCCTGCGGGGCCCACAGATACGCAGTATTTT. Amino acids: CASSPAGPTDTQYF.